The T cell receptor beta chain under discussion was sequenced for a study of technical replicates of blood from a few donors. The length of the CDR3 is 15 residues. Germline V gives CDR1 MNHNS, CDR2 SASEGT. Trimming at V came to 3 bases and at J to 6 bases, leaving 6 bases not matched to a gene. The protocol was immunoSEQ multiplex PCR, while the TCRdb copy is restricted to in-frame clones and leaves out a portion. The repertoire consists of 95,000 to 100,000 clones, with 96% occurring once and the leading ten covering roughly 0.21%. The specimen was T cells isolated from PBMCs. This clonotype was sampled from a human donor in good health. The J gene is TRBJ2-2, the V gene TRBV6-1; 8 bases are shared with TRBD1. The CDR3 nucleotides are TGTGCCAGCAGTGACCGGGACAGGTCTGCCGGGGAGCTGTTTTTT. Its translation is CASSDRDRSAGELFF.